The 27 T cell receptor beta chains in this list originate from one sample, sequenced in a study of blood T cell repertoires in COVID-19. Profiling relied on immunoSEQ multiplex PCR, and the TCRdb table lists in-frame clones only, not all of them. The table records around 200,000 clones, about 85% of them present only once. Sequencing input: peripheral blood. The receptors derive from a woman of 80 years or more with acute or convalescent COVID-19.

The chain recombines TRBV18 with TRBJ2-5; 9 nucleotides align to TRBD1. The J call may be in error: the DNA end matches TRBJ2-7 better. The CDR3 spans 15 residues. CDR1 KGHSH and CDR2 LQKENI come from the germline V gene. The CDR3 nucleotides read TGTGCCAGCTCACCACCGAACAGGGGGCCCTACGAGCAGTACTTC. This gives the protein CASSPPNRGPYEQYF.

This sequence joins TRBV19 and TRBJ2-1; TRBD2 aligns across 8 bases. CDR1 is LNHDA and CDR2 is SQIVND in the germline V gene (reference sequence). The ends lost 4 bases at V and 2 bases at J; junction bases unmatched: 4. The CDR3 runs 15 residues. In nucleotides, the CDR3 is TGTGCCAGTAGTAGAGAACTAGCGGCCTACAATGAGCAGTTCTTC. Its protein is CASSRELAAYNEQFF.

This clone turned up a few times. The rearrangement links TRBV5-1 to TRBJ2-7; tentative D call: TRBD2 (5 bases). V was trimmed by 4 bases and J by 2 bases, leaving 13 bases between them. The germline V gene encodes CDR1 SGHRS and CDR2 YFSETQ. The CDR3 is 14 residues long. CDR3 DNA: TGCGCCAGCAGCCCCCGGGAAGGTACCTACGAGCAGTACTTC. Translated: CASSPREGTYEQYF.

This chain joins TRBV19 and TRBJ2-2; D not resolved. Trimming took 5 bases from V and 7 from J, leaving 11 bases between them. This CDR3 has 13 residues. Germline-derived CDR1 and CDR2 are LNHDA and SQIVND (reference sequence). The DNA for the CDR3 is TGTGCCAGTAGTCGCGGCAAGGTCGGGGAGCTGTTTTTT. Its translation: CASSRGKVGELFF.

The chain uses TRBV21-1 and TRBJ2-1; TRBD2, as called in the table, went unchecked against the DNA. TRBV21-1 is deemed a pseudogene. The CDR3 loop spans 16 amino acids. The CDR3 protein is CASSKVKKRGWDEQFF. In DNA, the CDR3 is TGTGCCAGCAGCAAAGTAAAGAAGCGGGGGTGGGATGAGCAGTTCTTC.

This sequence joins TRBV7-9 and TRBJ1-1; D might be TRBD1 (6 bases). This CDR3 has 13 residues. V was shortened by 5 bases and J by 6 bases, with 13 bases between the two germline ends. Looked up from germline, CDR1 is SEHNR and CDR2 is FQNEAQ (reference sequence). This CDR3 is CASSTNRESEAFF. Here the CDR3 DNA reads TGTGCCAGCAGCACAAACAGGGAATCTGAAGCTTTCTTT.

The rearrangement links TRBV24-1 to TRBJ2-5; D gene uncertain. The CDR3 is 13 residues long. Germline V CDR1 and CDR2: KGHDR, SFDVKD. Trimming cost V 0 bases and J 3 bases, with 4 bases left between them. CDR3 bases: TGTGCCACCAGTGATTTGCGGGAAGAGACCCAGTACTTC. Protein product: CATSDLREETQYF.

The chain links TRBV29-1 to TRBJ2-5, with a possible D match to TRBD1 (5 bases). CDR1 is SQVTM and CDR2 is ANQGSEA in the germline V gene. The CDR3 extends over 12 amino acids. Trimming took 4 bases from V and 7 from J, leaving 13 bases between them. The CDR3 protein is CSVAGPLWTQYF. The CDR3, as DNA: TGCAGCGTTGCAGGGCCCTTGTGGACCCAGTACTTC.

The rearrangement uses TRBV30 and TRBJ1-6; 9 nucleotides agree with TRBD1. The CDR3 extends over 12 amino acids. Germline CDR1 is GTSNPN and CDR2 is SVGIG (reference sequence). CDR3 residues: CTGGPYNSPLHF. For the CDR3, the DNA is TGTACAGGGGGCCCCTATAATTCACCCCTCCACTTT. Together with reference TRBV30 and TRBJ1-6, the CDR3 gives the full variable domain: SQTIHQWPATLVQPVGSPLSLECTVEGTSNPNLYWYRQAAGRGLQLLFYSVGIGQISSEVPQNLSASRPQDRQFILSSKKLLLSDSGFYLCTGGPYNSPLHFGNGTRLTVT.

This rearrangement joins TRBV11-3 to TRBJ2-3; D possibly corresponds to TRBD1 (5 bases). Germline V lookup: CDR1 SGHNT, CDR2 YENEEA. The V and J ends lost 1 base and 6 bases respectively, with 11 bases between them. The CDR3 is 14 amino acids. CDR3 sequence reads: CASSLGGPVDTQYF. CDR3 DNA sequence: TGTGCCAGCAGCTTAGGGGGCCCCGTGGATACGCAGTATTTT.

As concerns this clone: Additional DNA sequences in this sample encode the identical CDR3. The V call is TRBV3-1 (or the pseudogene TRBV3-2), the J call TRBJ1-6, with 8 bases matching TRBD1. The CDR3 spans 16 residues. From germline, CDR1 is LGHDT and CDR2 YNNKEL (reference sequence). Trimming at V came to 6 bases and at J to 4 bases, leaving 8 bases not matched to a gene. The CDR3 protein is CASSHRTGLYNSPLHF. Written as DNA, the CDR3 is TGTGCCAGCAGTCACCGGACAGGGCTTTATAATTCACCCCTCCACTTT.

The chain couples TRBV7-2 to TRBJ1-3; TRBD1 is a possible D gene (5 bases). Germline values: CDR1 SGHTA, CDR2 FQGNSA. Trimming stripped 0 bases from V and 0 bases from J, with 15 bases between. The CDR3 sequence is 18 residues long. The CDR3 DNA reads TGTGCCAGCAGCTTAGCGGTCGCAGGGCCCTCCTCTGGAAACACCATATATTTT. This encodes CASSLAVAGPSSGNTIYF. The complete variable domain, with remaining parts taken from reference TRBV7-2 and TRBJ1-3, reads GAGVSQSPSNKVTEKGKDVELRCDPISGHTALYWYRQSLGQGLEFLIYFQGNSAPDKSGLPSDRFSAERTGGSVSTLTIQRTQQEDSAVYLCASSLAVAGPSSGNTIYFGEGSWLTVV.

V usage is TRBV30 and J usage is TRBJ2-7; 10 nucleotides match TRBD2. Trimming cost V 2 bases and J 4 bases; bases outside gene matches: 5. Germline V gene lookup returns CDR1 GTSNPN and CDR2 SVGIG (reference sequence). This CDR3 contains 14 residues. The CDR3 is CAWSPGLAMYEQYF. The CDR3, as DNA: TGTGCCTGGAGTCCGGGACTAGCGATGTACGAGCAGTACTTC.

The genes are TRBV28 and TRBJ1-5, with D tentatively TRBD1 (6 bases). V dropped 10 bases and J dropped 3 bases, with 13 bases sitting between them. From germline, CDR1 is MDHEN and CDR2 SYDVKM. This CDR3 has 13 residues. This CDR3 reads CATSRDTNQPQHF. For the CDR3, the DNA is TGTGCCACTTCCCGGGACACCAATCAGCCCCAGCATTTT.

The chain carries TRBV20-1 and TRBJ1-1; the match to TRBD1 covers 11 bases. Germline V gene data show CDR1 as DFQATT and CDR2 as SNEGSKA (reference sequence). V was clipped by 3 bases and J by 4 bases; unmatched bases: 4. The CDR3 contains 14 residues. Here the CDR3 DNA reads TGCAGTGCTAGTCCCGGGACAGGGGGCACTGAAGCTTTCTTT. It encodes CSASPGTGGTEAFF.

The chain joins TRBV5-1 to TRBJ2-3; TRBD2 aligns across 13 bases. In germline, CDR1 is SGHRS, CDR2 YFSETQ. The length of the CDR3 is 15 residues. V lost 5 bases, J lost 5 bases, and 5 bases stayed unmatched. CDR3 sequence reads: CASRLAGGPRDTQYF. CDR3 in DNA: TGCGCCAGCAGACTAGCGGGAGGGCCGAGAGATACGCAGTATTTT.

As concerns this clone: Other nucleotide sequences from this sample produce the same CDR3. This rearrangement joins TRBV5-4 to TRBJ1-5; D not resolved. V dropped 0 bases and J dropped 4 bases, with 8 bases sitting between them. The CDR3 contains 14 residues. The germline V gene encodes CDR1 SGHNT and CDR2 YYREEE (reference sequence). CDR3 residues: CASSLGGGNQPQHF. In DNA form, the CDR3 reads TGTGCCAGCAGCTTGGGAGGAGGGAATCAGCCCCAGCATTTT.

The CDR3, as DNA: TGTGCCAGCAGCCGTTCAACAGGAGACTGGGAGCAGTTCTTC. It yields the protein CASSRSTGDWEQFF. This chain links TRBV7-2 with TRBJ2-1; weak D call: TRBD1 (5 bases). Trimming removed 5 bases from V and 10 bases from J, with 18 bases in between. Germline values: CDR1 SGHTA, CDR2 FQGNSA. This CDR3 is 14 amino acids long. Using reference TRBV7-2 and TRBJ2-1 for the parts outside the CDR3, the full variable domain is GAGVSQSPSNKVTEKGKDVELRCDPISGHTALYWYRQSLGQGLEFLIYFQGNSAPDKSGLPSDRFSAERTGGSVSTLTIQRTQQEDSAVYLCASSRSTGDWEQFFGPGTRLTVL.

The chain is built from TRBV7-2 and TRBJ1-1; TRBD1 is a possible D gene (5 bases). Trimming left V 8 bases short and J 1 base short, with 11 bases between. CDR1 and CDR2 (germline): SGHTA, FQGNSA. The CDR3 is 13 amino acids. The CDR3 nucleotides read TGTGCCAGCTCCAATAGGGGGAACACTGAAGCTTTCTTT. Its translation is CASSNRGNTEAFF.

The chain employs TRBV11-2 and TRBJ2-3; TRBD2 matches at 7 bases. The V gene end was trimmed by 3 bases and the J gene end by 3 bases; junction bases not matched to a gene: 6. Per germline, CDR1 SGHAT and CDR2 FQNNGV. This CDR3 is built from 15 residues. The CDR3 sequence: CASSFNGGSTDTQYF. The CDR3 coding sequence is TGTGCCAGCAGCTTCAACGGGGGGTCGACAGATACGCAGTATTTT.

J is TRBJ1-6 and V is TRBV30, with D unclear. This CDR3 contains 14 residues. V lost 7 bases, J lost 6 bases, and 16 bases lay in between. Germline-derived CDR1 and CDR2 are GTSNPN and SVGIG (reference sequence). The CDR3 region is CAFTRHTPNSPLHF. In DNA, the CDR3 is TGTGCCTTCACCAGACACACGCCTAATTCACCCCTCCACTTT.

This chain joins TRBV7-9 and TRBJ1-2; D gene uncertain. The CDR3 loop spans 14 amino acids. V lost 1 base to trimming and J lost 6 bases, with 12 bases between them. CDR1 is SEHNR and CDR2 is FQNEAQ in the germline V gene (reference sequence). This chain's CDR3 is CASSLERSSHGYTF. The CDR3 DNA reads TGTGCCAGCAGCTTAGAAAGGAGCTCTCATGGCTACACCTTC.

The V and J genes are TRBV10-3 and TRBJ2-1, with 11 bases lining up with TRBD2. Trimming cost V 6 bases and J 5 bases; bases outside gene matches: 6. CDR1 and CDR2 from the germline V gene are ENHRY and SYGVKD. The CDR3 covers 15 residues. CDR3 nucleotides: TGTGCCATCAGCGCGGGACTAGCGGCTAACAATGAGCAGTTCTTC. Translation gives CAISAGLAANNEQFF.

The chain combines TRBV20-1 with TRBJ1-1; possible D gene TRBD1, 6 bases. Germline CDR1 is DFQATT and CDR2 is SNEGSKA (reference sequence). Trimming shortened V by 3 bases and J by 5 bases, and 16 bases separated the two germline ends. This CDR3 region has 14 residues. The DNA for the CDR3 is TGCAGTGCTAGTCAACAGGGTTGGGGAACTGAAGCTTTCTTT. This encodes CSASQQGWGTEAFF.

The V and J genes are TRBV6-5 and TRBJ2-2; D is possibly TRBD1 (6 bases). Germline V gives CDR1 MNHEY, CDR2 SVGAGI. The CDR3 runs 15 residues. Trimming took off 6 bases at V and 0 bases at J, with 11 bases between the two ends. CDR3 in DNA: TGTGCCAGCAGCGAGGGACAATCGAACACCGGGGAGCTGTTTTTT. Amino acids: CASSEGQSNTGELFF.

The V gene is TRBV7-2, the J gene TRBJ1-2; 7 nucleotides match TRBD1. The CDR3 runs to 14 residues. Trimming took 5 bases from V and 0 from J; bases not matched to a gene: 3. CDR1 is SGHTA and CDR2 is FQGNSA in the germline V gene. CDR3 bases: TGTGCCAGCAGCCAGGGACAGACTAACTATGGCTACACCTTC. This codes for CASSQGQTNYGYTF.

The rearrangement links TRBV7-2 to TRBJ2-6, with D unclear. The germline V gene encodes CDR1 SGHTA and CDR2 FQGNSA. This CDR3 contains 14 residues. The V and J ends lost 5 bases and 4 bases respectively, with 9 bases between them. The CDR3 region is CASSPMFGANVLTF. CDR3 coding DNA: TGTGCCAGCAGCCCAATGTTCGGGGCCAACGTCCTGACTTTC.